This T cell receptor (beta chain) derives from a study of OX40 agonist ivuxolimab in advanced cancers. Profiling relied on immunoSEQ multiplex PCR, and the TCRdb table lists in-frame clones only, not all of them. The profile shows under 95,000 clones, nearly 95% of them singletons. V was clipped by 2 bases and J by 3 bases, with 18 bases between them. This CDR3 comprises 17 residues. Per the germline V gene, CDR1 is SGHRS and CDR2 is YFSETQ. V and J are TRBV5-1 and TRBJ2-1, with D maybe TRBD1 (6 bases). The receptor's source is an adult with an advanced solid tumor such as melanoma, head and neck, liver or kidney cancer. The source material was CD4+ or CD8+ T cells sorted from blood, sampled in a trial of the OX40 agonist ivuxolimab. The CDR3 region has the DNA TGCGCCAGCAGCTTCCCCAGGGGTGAGGCCTACTACAATGAGCAGTTCTTC. Protein sequence: CASSFPRGEAYYNEQFF.